The 6 T cell receptor beta chains below come from one sample, sequenced in a study of shared clonotypes between healthy human individuals. Method: immunoSEQ multiplex PCR; TCRdb's copy keeps in-frame clones and lacks some. The table lists 800,000 to 1,200,000 clones, approximately 80% of them singletons. The sequencing input was memory CD4+ T cells from PBMCs. This sample's subset: CD45RA-negative fraction. These receptors originate from a man younger than 35 in good health. Some clones in this sample may be carry-over from other donors' samples.

This clone was counted between two and nine times. V is TRBV19 and J is TRBJ2-6, with D perhaps assigned TRBD1 or TRBD2 (5 bases each). CDR1 LNHDA and CDR2 SQIVND come from the germline V gene (reference sequence). This CDR3 is 15 amino acids long. The V end lost 7 bases, the J end lost 3 bases, and 13 bases lay between the germline ends. The CDR3 bases are TGTGCCAGTACCCCACGGGGCTTTGGGGCCAACGTCCTGACTTTC. Translated: CASTPRGFGANVLTF.

The chain has TRBV30 and TRBJ2-1, with 16 bases fitting TRBD2. Germline V gene data show CDR1 as GTSNPN and CDR2 as SVGIG (reference sequence). With V trimmed by 3 bases and J by 8 bases, 1 base remained unmatched. The CDR3 runs to 14 residues. The CDR3 loop reads CAWSGTSGRDEQFF. As DNA, the CDR3 is TGTGCCTGGAGCGGGACTAGCGGGAGGGATGAGCAGTTCTTC.

J is TRBJ1-4 and V is TRBV15, with 8 positions matching TRBD1. CDR1 and CDR2 (germline): LNHNV, YYDKDF (reference sequence). Trimming at V came to 0 bases and at J to 7 bases, leaving 7 bases not matched to a gene. This CDR3 has 16 residues. CDR3 coding DNA: TGTGCCACCAGCAGAGATATGACAGGGGATGGTGAAAAACTGTTTTTT. Translated, it gives CATSRDMTGDGEKLFF.

This chain uses TRBV11-2 with TRBJ1-4; unclear D gene. Deletions cut 2 bases from V and 4 bases from J, with 11 bases between. CDR3 length equals 15 residues. Germline assignment: CDR1 SGHAT and CDR2 FQNNGV. The CDR3 loop reads CASSLRQANNEKLFF. The CDR3 region has the DNA TGTGCCAGCAGCTTAAGGCAGGCCAATAATGAAAAACTGTTTTTT.

CDR3 in amino acids: CASIARILYGYTF. The CDR3 nucleotides are TGTGCCAGCATCGCCAGGATACTCTATGGCTACACCTTC. The gene calls are TRBV6-5 and TRBJ1-2; no clear D. V dropped 7 bases and J dropped 4 bases, with 13 bases sitting between them. The length of the CDR3 is 13 residues. Germline V gives CDR1 MNHEY, CDR2 SVGAGI.

The gene calls are TRBV5-4 and TRBJ2-6; TRBD1 matches 8 bases. V was pared by 4 bases and J by 0 bases, with 9 bases of the junction left unmatched. Germline CDR1 reads SGHNT; CDR2 reads YYREEE (reference sequence). The CDR3 is 18 residues long. CDR3 DNA: TGTGCCAGCAGCCTTGCAGGGGGCGCAAGCTCTGGGGCCAACGTCCTGACTTTC. Translating gives CASSLAGGASSGANVLTF.